This entry lists 8 T cell receptor beta chains sequenced from one sample in a study of human T cells and chemical hapten exposure. Time point meaning: patch test 2, 6 weeks after DPC sensitization. Stated treatment: therapeutic diphenylcyclopropenone sensitization with weekly scalp DPC. TCRdb independently ran MiXCR on the RACE reads; one entry per CDR3 protein. The sample yields a few hundred thousand distinct CDR3 sequences, roughly 6% seen once. The sequences come from whole blood, collected in connection with sensitization to the hapten diphenylcyclopropenone (DPC). These receptors were taken from a woman between 18 and 30 years old with alopecia areata. Some clones in this sample may be carry-over from other donors' samples.

This clonotype came up a few times. The chain recombines TRBV20-1 with TRBJ1-6, with D possibly matching TRBD1 (6 bases). This CDR3 region has 13 residues. V lost 5 bases to trimming and J lost 7 bases, with 12 bases between them. CDR1 and CDR2 (germline): DFQATT, SNEGSKA (reference sequence). The CDR3 DNA sequence: TGCAGTGCTGGAGGGGGAGAAAATTCACCCCTCCACTTT. This sequence encodes CSAGGGENSPLHF.

A remark on this clonotype: At one end, the junction sequence differs from germline, possibly due to a read error. The V gene is TRBV7-7, the J gene TRBJ1-2; no firm D call. This CDR3 comprises 16 residues. Germline lookup yields CDR1 SSHAT and CDR2 FNYEAQ (reference sequence). The CDR3 bases are TGTGCTAGCACCGAGGAGTCCCGCTGGGAAGTATATGGCTACACCTTC. Its translation: CASTEESRWEVYGYTF.

This clonotype was detected ten times or more. A junction boundary mismatches the germline segment, possibly from a read error. The rearrangement joins TRBV24-1 to TRBJ2-7; weak D call: TRBD1 (5 bases). The CDR3 totals 9 residues. Germline CDR1 is KGHDR and CDR2 is SFDVKD. Here the CDR3 reads CATSGRVDF. CDR3 nucleotides: TGTGCCACCAGTGGCAGGGTGGACTTC.

In its sample, this clonotype was seen many times. The chain uses TRBV5-1 and TRBJ1-4; TRBD1 is a possible D gene (5 bases). CDR3 length equals 14 residues. Between the trimmed V and J ends, which lost 4 bases and 6 bases, there was a span of 13 bases. The germline V gene encodes CDR1 SGHRS and CDR2 YFSETQ. The CDR3 nucleotides are TGCGCCAGCAGCATCGGGACTGTGGATGAAAAACTGTTTTTT. This encodes CASSIGTVDEKLFF.

The chain couples TRBV19 to TRBJ2-1; tentative D call: TRBD1 (5 bases). V was pared by 5 bases and J by 8 bases, with 22 bases between. Germline assignment: CDR1 LNHDA and CDR2 SQIVND (reference sequence). CDR3 length equals 16 residues. This CDR3 is CASSASWVSPRDEQFF. CDR3 coding DNA: TGTGCCAGTAGTGCCTCATGGGTTAGCCCCAGGGATGAGCAGTTCTTC. The variable domain in full, completed from reference TRBV19 and TRBJ2-1, reads DGGITQSPKYLFRKEGQNVTLSCEQNLNHDAMYWYRQDPGQGLRLIYYSQIVNDFQKGDIAEGYSVSREKKESFPLTVTSAQKNPTAFYLCASSASWVSPRDEQFFGPGTRLTVL.

This clonotype was seen only a few times. The chain uses TRBV5-6 and TRBJ2-3; D possibly matches TRBD1 or TRBD2 (6 bases each). V was trimmed by 7 bases and J by 10 bases, leaving 19 bases between them. Germline lookup yields CDR1 SGHDT and CDR2 YYEEEE. There are 13 residues in the CDR3. CDR3 amino acids: CASEGGQVSAQYF. DNA of the CDR3: TGTGCCAGCGAGGGGGGCCAAGTTAGTGCGCAGTATTTT.

The chain joins TRBV29-1 to TRBJ1-2; D is uncertain. In germline, CDR1 is SQVTM, CDR2 ANQGSEA. V gave up 5 bases and J gave up 6 bases, with 13 bases separating them. This CDR3 is 12 amino acids long. Here the CDR3 DNA reads TGCAGCGTTTCGGTCCGGACCGATGGCTACACCTTC. Protein sequence: CSVSVRTDGYTF.

This clonotype was counted ten times or more. The V gene is TRBV9, the J gene TRBJ2-7, with 7 bases fitting TRBD1. This CDR3 contains 14 residues. V trimming: 3 bases; J trimming: 4 bases; junction bases outside the gene matches: 7. The germline CDR1 and CDR2 sequences are SGDLS and YYNGEE. CDR3 protein: CASSARQGSYEQYF. DNA for the CDR3: TGTGCCAGCAGCGCCCGACAGGGTTCATACGAGCAGTACTTC.